The 32 T cell receptor beta chains reported below all come from one sample, sequenced in a study of blood T cell repertoires in COVID-19. Using immunoSEQ multiplex PCR, the repertoire was profiled, and TCRdb retains in-frame clones only, with some absent. The data hold roughly 170,000 clones, with over 60% observed a single time. Sequenced material: peripheral blood. The receptor source for this set is a woman aged 65 to 85 with acute or convalescent COVID-19.

The chain is built from TRBV29-1 and TRBJ2-1; TRBD1 agrees at 12 bases. V trimming: 4 bases; J trimming: 5 bases; junction bases outside the gene matches: 3. Germline V lookup: CDR1 SQVTM, CDR2 ANQGSEA. The CDR3 extends over 14 amino acids. The CDR3 DNA is TGCAGCGTTGTGGGACAGGGGGCTAACAATGAGCAGTTCTTC. This translates into CSVVGQGANNEQFF.

This clone was counted only a few times. The chain links TRBV19 to TRBJ1-2; tentative D call: TRBD1 (6 bases). The CDR3 sequence is 13 residues long. Germline lookup yields CDR1 LNHDA and CDR2 SQIVND (reference sequence). V dropped 3 bases and J dropped 8 bases, with 13 bases sitting between them. CDR3 protein: CASSIVQGSGYTF. CDR3 DNA sequence: TGTGCCAGTAGTATCGTCCAGGGGAGCGGCTACACCTTC.

The chain uses TRBV5-1 and TRBJ2-7, with 9 bases lining up with TRBD2. The CDR3 spans 13 residues. V dropped 3 bases and J dropped 7; count of bases not matched to a gene: 5. Germline V CDR1 and CDR2: SGHRS, YFSETQ. The CDR3: CASSSSGIGEQYF. CDR3 DNA: TGCGCCAGCAGCTCTAGCGGGATCGGGGAGCAGTACTTC.

The chain combines TRBV4-2 with TRBJ2-3; D unresolved. Between the trimmed V and J ends, which lost 5 bases and 3 bases, there was a span of 6 bases. The germline gives CDR1 LGHNA, CDR2 YNFKEQ. The CDR3 has 12 amino acids. The CDR3 nucleotides are TGTGCCAGCAGCGGAGATACAGATACGCAGTATTTT. It yields the protein CASSGDTDTQYF.

The J gene is TRBJ2-1, the V gene TRBV18; 7 bases are shared with TRBD2. Germline lookup yields CDR1 KGHSH and CDR2 LQKENI. V shed 2 bases, J shed 8 bases, and the junction held 18 bases outside the gene matches. The CDR3 length is 18 residues. CDR3 protein: CASSPISGWGGDVDEQFF. In DNA, the CDR3 is TGTGCCAGCTCACCAATAAGCGGCTGGGGGGGGGACGTCGATGAGCAGTTCTTC. Together with reference TRBV18 and TRBJ2-1, the CDR3 gives the full variable domain: NAGVMQNPRHLVRRRGQEARLRCSPMKGHSHVYWYRQLPEEGLKFMVYLQKENIIDESGMPKERFSAEFPKEGPSILRIQQVVRGDSAAYFCASSPISGWGGDVDEQFFGPGTRLTVL.

V usage is TRBV6-5 and J usage is TRBJ1-4, with TRBD1 as a possible D gene (6 bases). The CDR3 loop spans 15 amino acids. V lost 7 bases and J 7 bases, leaving 19 bases between the germline ends. Germline lookup yields CDR1 MNHEY and CDR2 SVGAGI. Here the CDR3 reads CASKMRGGGLEKLFF. The CDR3 DNA is TGTGCCAGCAAAATGAGGGGCGGGGGCCTTGAAAAACTGTTTTTT.

The V and J genes are TRBV5-6 and TRBJ2-6; a weak D match, TRBD2 (5 bases). The CDR3 covers 16 residues. Germline values: CDR1 SGHDT, CDR2 YYEEEE. With 2 bases removed from V and 2 bases from J, the gap between germline ends came to 11 bases. Here the CDR3 reads CASSFMRAAGANVLTF. The CDR3 nucleotides are TGTGCCAGCAGCTTCATGAGGGCAGCTGGGGCCAACGTCCTGACTTTC.

The CDR3 protein is CASSQVRLAVSRTNSYNEQFF. The CDR3, as DNA: TGTGCCAGCAGCCAAGTTAGACTAGCGGTATCCCGAACAAACTCCTACAATGAGCAGTTCTTC. V and J are TRBV3-1 (or the pseudogene TRBV3-2) and TRBJ2-1, with 9 bases matching TRBD2. The CDR3 is 21 amino acids. Germline values: CDR1 LGHDT, CDR2 YNNKEL (reference sequence). Trimming removed 1 base from V and 0 bases from J; junction bases left unmatched: 16.

This clone was seen a handful of times. The rearrangement uses TRBV6-1 and TRBJ1-4; 11 bases agree with TRBD1. The CDR3 extends over 16 amino acids. From germline, CDR1 is MNHNS and CDR2 SASEGT. The V and J ends lost 4 bases and 4 bases, in that order; junction bases with no gene match: 5. CDR3 sequence (DNA): TGTGCCAGCAGTGCGGGACAGGGGGGCGGTAATGAAAAACTGTTTTTT. It specifies CASSAGQGGGNEKLFF.

The gene calls are TRBV3-1 (or the pseudogene TRBV3-2) and TRBJ1-2, with D possibly being TRBD1 (6 bases). CDR3 length equals 13 residues. Deletions cut 6 bases from V and 7 bases from J, with 15 bases between. Looked up from germline, CDR1 is LGHDT and CDR2 is YNNKEL (reference sequence). The CDR3 DNA is TGTGCCAGCAGTCTTATGACAGGCGGTGGCTACACCTTC. Translated, it gives CASSLMTGGGYTF.

The chain combines TRBV7-9 with TRBJ2-1; possible D gene TRBD1, 6 bases. V was clipped by 2 bases and J by 8 bases, with 13 bases between them. Looked up from germline, CDR1 is SEHNR and CDR2 is FQNEAQ (reference sequence). The CDR3 has 14 amino acids. CDR3 DNA sequence: TGTGCCAGCAGCTTACAACCGTCAGGGGATGAGCAGTTCTTC. This encodes CASSLQPSGDEQFF.

This clone was picked up one time. This chain uses TRBV7-9 with TRBJ1-5, with TRBD1 as a possible D gene (5 bases). This CDR3 is 13 amino acids long. V was pared by 5 bases and J by 4 bases, with 9 bases between. CDR1 is SEHNR, CDR2 FQNEAQ, per germline (reference sequence). DNA of the CDR3: TGTGCCAGCAGCCCCGACAGAAATCAGCCCCAGCATTTT. It is translated as CASSPDRNQPQHF.

The chain recombines TRBV19 with TRBJ1-3, with a possible D match to TRBD1 (5 bases). V was cut by 7 bases and J by 0 bases, with 10 bases left in between. The CDR3 has 14 residues. The germline CDR1 and CDR2 sequences are LNHDA and SQIVND (reference sequence). The CDR3 coding sequence is TGTGCCAGTAACACAGGCGGCTCTGGAAACACCATATATTTT. It encodes CASNTGGSGNTIYF.

This clone has a handful of counts. V is TRBV2 and J is TRBJ1-2; 11 bases are shared with TRBD1. The trim removed 5 bases at V and 7 bases at J, leaving 9 bases unmatched. CDR3 length: 15 amino acids. CDR1 is SNHLY and CDR2 is FYNNEI in the germline V gene. CDR3: CASSTGTGGVFGYTF. DNA of the CDR3: TGTGCCAGCAGTACCGGGACAGGGGGAGTTTTTGGCTACACCTTC.

The rearrangement uses TRBV7-9 and TRBJ2-1, with 14 bases aligning to TRBD2. Germline V gives CDR1 SEHNR, CDR2 FQNEAQ (reference sequence). V dropped 3 bases and J dropped 6; count of bases not matched to a gene: 4. The length of the CDR3 is 16 residues. DNA for the CDR3: TGTGCCAGCAGCTTGGGGACTAGCGGGAGAGTCAATGAGCAGTTCTTC. Protein sequence: CASSLGTSGRVNEQFF.

Turning to this clone: The same CDR3 can be traced to other DNA sequences in this sample. The genes are TRBV18 and TRBJ1-2, with D possibly being TRBD1 (5 bases). V lost 0 bases, J lost 4 bases, and 9 bases lay in between. CDR3 length: 14 residues. Germline loops: CDR1 KGHSH, CDR2 LQKENI. CDR3 sequence reads: CASSPPGGSYGYTF. In nucleotides, the CDR3 is TGTGCCAGCTCACCACCGGGGGGTAGCTATGGCTACACCTTC.

This clone appeared a few times. V usage is TRBV5-1 and J usage is TRBJ2-1, with 15 bases fitting TRBD2. The CDR3 runs to 20 residues. The trim removed 0 bases at V and 6 bases at J, leaving 13 bases unmatched. The germline V gene encodes CDR1 SGHRS and CDR2 YFSETQ. The CDR3 coding sequence is TGCGCCAGCAGCTTGGGTCCAGGCCTAGGACTAGCGGGAGGGGCCAATGAGCAGTTCTTC. Translation: CASSLGPGLGLAGGANEQFF. Filled out from reference TRBV5-1 and TRBJ2-1, the complete variable domain reads KAGVTQTPRYLIKTRGQQVTLSCSPISGHRSVSWYQQTPGQGLQFLFEYFSETQRNKGNFPGRFSGRQFSNSRSEMNVSTLELGDSALYLCASSLGPGLGLAGGANEQFFGPGTRLTVL.

V is TRBV7-8 and J is TRBJ1-1; TRBD1 aligns across 9 bases. Germline V CDR1 and CDR2: SGHVS, FQNEAQ. This CDR3 contains 14 residues. The V and J ends lost 5 bases and 13 bases, in that order; junction bases with no gene match: 14. This CDR3 reads CASSPQEQGAGSFF. The CDR3 nucleotides read TGTGCCAGCAGCCCGCAGGAACAGGGGGCCGGAAGTTTCTTT.

This clone has more than one count but fewer than ten. The chain has TRBV19 and TRBJ2-7; 7 positions match TRBD2. The V and J ends lost 2 bases and 2 bases, in that order; junction bases with no gene match: 6. The CDR3 is made up of 15 amino acids. Germline V gene data show CDR1 as LNHDA and CDR2 as SQIVND (reference sequence). CDR3 bases: TGTGCCAGTAGTATATCGGCGGGAGCCACCTACGAGCAGTACTTC. The encoded protein is CASSISAGATYEQYF.

The chain is built from TRBV10-1 and TRBJ2-2; 7 nucleotides align to TRBD2. J was trimmed by 5 bases and V by 5 bases; bases with no gene match: 8. Germline V lookup: CDR1 WNHNN, CDR2 SYGVQD (reference sequence). The CDR3 sequence is 15 residues long. CDR3 region: CASSSGLAVTGELFF. The CDR3 nucleotides read TGCGCCAGCAGTTCAGGCCTAGCGGTAACCGGGGAGCTGTTTTTT.

This chain uses TRBV3-1 (or the pseudogene TRBV3-2) with TRBJ1-2; D is unclear. The CDR3 spans 16 residues. CDR1 and CDR2 (germline): LGHDT, YNNKEL (reference sequence). Trimming took 3 bases from V and 3 from J, leaving 17 bases between them. CDR3 nucleotides: TGTGCCAGCAGCCACCCCCGACCATCCGGAGACTATGGCTACACCTTC. This sequence encodes CASSHPRPSGDYGYTF.

This clone is categorized as medium-sized. V and J are TRBV3-1 (or the pseudogene TRBV3-2) and TRBJ1-2; 7 bases are a match to TRBD1. The germline gives CDR1 LGHDT, CDR2 YNNKEL (reference sequence). The V gene end was trimmed by 3 bases and the J gene end by 1 base; junction bases not matched to a gene: 5. The length of the CDR3 is 15 residues. The CDR3 sequence: CASSQTGTLNYGYTF. CDR3 bases: TGTGCCAGCAGCCAGACAGGGACCCTTAACTATGGCTACACCTTC.

The rearrangement uses TRBV9 and TRBJ2-3; 10 bases match TRBD1. V lost 0 bases, J lost 0 bases, and 1 base stayed unmatched. The CDR3 consists of 16 residues. CDR1 is SGDLS, CDR2 YYNGEE, per germline. CDR3 in amino acids: CASSVGQGASTDTQYF. CDR3 nucleotide sequence: TGTGCCAGCAGCGTAGGACAGGGGGCGAGCACAGATACGCAGTATTTT.

This chain uses TRBV5-4 with TRBJ2-3, with TRBD2 identical over 11 bases. With V trimmed by 0 bases and J by 4 bases, 4 bases remained unmatched. This CDR3 has 16 residues. CDR1 is SGHNT, CDR2 YYREEE, per germline (reference sequence). The CDR3, as DNA: TGTGCCAGCAGCTTGGTTAGCGGGAGGGTATCAGATACGCAGTATTTT. It yields the protein CASSLVSGRVSDTQYF. Complete variable domain (other parts from reference TRBV5-4 and TRBJ2-3): ETGVTQSPTHLIKTRGQQVTLRCSSQSGHNTVSWYQQALGQGPQFIFQYYREEENGRGNFPPRFSGLQFPNYSSELNVNALELDDSALYLCASSLVSGRVSDTQYFGPGTRLTVL.

This clone has just one count. J is TRBJ1-5 and V is TRBV12-3 or TRBV12-4; weak D call: TRBD1 (6 bases). This CDR3 is built from 13 residues. V was clipped by 6 bases and J by 4 bases, with 10 bases between them. The CDR3 loop reads CASRTTGNQPQHF. The CDR3 region has the DNA TGTGCCAGCAGGACCACAGGGAATCAGCCCCAGCATTTT.

The chain links TRBV30 to TRBJ2-1, with TRBD1 identical over 9 bases. The CDR3 is 16 amino acids. In germline, CDR1 is GTSNPN, CDR2 SVGIG (reference sequence). V lost 0 bases to trimming and J lost 9 bases; unmatched junction nucleotides: 12. The CDR3 protein is CAWSVLNRGRTVEQFF. Here the CDR3 DNA reads TGTGCCTGGAGTGTCCTCAACAGGGGGCGTACGGTTGAGCAGTTCTTC.

The rearrangement links TRBV7-3 to TRBJ2-1, with 7 positions matching TRBD2. In germline, CDR1 is SGHTA, CDR2 FQGTGA. V dropped 4 bases and J dropped 6; count of bases not matched to a gene: 15. The CDR3 length is 17 residues. CDR3 sequence (DNA): TGTGCCAGCAGCTCGTACACCGTCGTGGGGGAGGGCAATGAGCAGTTCTTC. It translates to CASSSYTVVGEGNEQFF.

The V and J genes are TRBV7-2 and TRBJ2-3; TRBD2 might be the D (5 bases). CDR1 SGHTA and CDR2 FQGNSA come from the germline V gene. The V and J ends lost 1 base and 3 bases respectively, with 11 bases between them. The CDR3 covers 15 residues. The CDR3 loop reads CASSLVIGLTDTQYF. The CDR3 DNA follows: TGTGCCAGCAGCTTAGTTATAGGACTGACAGATACGCAGTATTTT.

This rearrangement joins TRBV7-9 to TRBJ2-5; D is unresolved. V gave up 2 bases and J gave up 1 base, with 8 bases separating them. Germline values: CDR1 SEHNR, CDR2 FQNEAQ (reference sequence). CDR3 length: 14 residues. The CDR3 DNA sequence: TGTGCCAGCAGCTTACTTAACAGCCAAGAGACCCAGTACTTC. This encodes CASSLLNSQETQYF.

This clone has just a few counts. The chain uses TRBV13 and TRBJ2-3; tentative D call: TRBD2 (5 bases). Germline lookup yields CDR1 PRHDT and CDR2 FYEKMQ (reference sequence). Trimming took off 0 bases at V and 4 bases at J, with 8 bases between the two ends. The CDR3 consists of 14 residues. DNA of the CDR3: TGTGCCAGCAGCTTAGGGGAGGTTCCAGATACGCAGTATTTT. Encoded protein: CASSLGEVPDTQYF.

This sequence joins TRBV4-1 and TRBJ1-2, with 9 bases aligning to TRBD1. Germline CDR1 and CDR2: MGHRA and YSYEKL. Losses at the gene ends were 3 bases for V and 8 bases for J; bases not matched to a gene: 7. The CDR3 extends over 14 amino acids. The CDR3 loop is CASSHPGTGKGYTF. The DNA for the CDR3 is TGCGCCAGCAGCCACCCTGGGACAGGGAAAGGCTACACCTTC.

V and J are TRBV10-2 and TRBJ2-7; D uncertain. CDR3 size: 11 residues. CDR1 is WSHSY and CDR2 is SAAADI in the germline V gene. V dropped 3 bases and J dropped 3 bases, with 3 bases sitting between them. The CDR3 DNA sequence: TGCGCCAGCAGTGACAGCTACGAGCAGTACTTC. It is translated as CASSDSYEQYF.